These T cell receptor beta chains were read from a single sample in a study of CXCR3 chemokines and chemotherapy response in bladder cancer. TCRdb itself ran the PCR reads through MiXCR, one entry per CDR3 protein. There are 12,000 or so distinct CDR3 sequences in the sample; roughly 12% occur only once, and roughly 25% lies in the top ten. Sampling was conducted from a patient whose treatment included neoadjuvant chemotherapy. The receptors originated from a human donor with bladder cancer that did not respond to neoadjuvant chemotherapy. The CDR3 runs from the conserved cysteine through the conserved F or W.

V	J	CDR3
TRBV6-5	TRBJ1-1	CASSRRLGSTEAFF
TRBV18	TRBJ2-3	CASSPQGGTDTQYF
TRBV6-5	TRBJ1-1	CASSRSWPGGGNTEAFF
TRBV24-1	TRBJ1-5	CATSDLQLYPGYNQPQHF
TRBV18	TRBJ2-7	CASSPSGGNHEQYF
TRBV6-1	TRBJ2-7	CASSEGPSPSSYEQYF
TRBV27	TRBJ2-1	CASSLSGGWGGGAFEQFF
TRBV7-9	TRBJ1-6	CAASGVNSPLHF
TRBV6-5	TRBJ2-3	CASRAAGGSYTQYF
TRBV7-9	TRBJ2-7	CASSLSGLAYEQYF
TRBV7-2	TRBJ1-2	CASSFGEGGESPF
TRBV6-2/TRBV6-3	TRBJ2-7	CASSYYYSYEQYF
TRBV6-1	TRBJ2-2	CASMTRDRGWTGELFF
TRBV6-2/TRBV6-3	TRBJ2-5	CASSPPGLAGVGETQYF
TRBV7-2	TRBJ2-7	CASSSRGTGIYEQYF
TRBV28	TRBJ2-7	CASSSYGQGMDEQYF
TRBV7-9	TRBJ2-1	CASSVLQVREQFF
TRBV19	TRBJ2-1	CASSMGQGTSYNEQFF
TRBV6-1	TRBJ2-7	CASSRGQGDSYEQYF
TRBV7-3	TRBJ2-3	CASSKVGGSGTDTQYF
TRBV7-9	TRBJ1-1	CASRSEVFGAGTEAFF
TRBV7-9	TRBJ2-2	CASSSAGAFIGELFF
TRBV6-6	TRBJ1-1	CASSYLTGQEQEAFF
TRBV20-1	TRBJ2-2	CSALTSPGELFF
TRBV20-1	TRBJ2-3	CSARDLSGGEWGTQYF
TRBV19	TRBJ2-1	CASSNPLGIYNEQFF
TRBV12-3/TRBV12-4	TRBJ2-2	CASSFSAGELFF
TRBV12-3/TRBV12-4	TRBJ1-1	CASTHRTGDTEAFF
TRBV5-6	TRBJ2-3	CASSWGALTDTQYF
TRBV7-2	TRBJ1-6	CASSTGQNNSPLHF
TRBV28	TRBJ1-2	CASSLSGRGMDGYTF
TRBV7-2	TRBJ2-3	CASSLDRATDTQYF
TRBV6-6	TRBJ2-1	CASLVEGLGEQFF
TRBV27	TRBJ1-2	CASSLLDNYGYTF
TRBV19	TRBJ1-2	CASRGLNYGYTF
TRBV18	TRBJ2-5	CASSPSLASQETQYF
TRBV12-3/TRBV12-4	TRBJ1-5	CASSSLGASNQPQHF
TRBV19	TRBJ1-1	CASSGSTGNTEAFF
TRBV7-2	TRBJ2-1	CASIRQGGAWNDQFF
TRBV20-1	TRBJ1-2	CSARRTGSNYGYTF
TRBV6-2/TRBV6-3	TRBJ2-5	CASSPRETQYF
TRBV20-1	TRBJ2-3	CSAPPASGSNTQYF
TRBV19	TRBJ2-2	CASSIAPGGVGELFF
TRBV11-1	TRBJ2-3	CASGEGTDHLSDTQYF
TRBV6-5	TRBJ2-3	CASSSSGADTQYF
TRBV27	TRBJ2-5	CASSPYRTGQETQYF
TRBV12-3/TRBV12-4	TRBJ1-6	CASSPTDQHTLHF
TRBV30	TRBJ2-5	CAWSVTGGRQETQYF
TRBV10-3	TRBJ1-3	CASTPSRSTIYF
TRBV18	TRBJ2-3	CASSPGYVTDTQYF
TRBV6-1	TRBJ2-7	CASSFSPDRGYEQYF